The rows below give T cell receptor beta chains drawn from one sample of a study of shared clonotypes between healthy human individuals. The protocol was immunoSEQ multiplex PCR, while the TCRdb copy is restricted to in-frame clones and leaves out a portion. The sample contains hundreds of thousands of clones, roughly 98% of which appear only once. Material: naive CD8+ T cells sorted from blood. The receptors were gathered from a man under 40 in good health. CDR3s include the opening cysteine and the closing phenylalanine or tryptophan. The order of the fields is V gene, D gene, CDR3 length, J gene, CDR3 protein. D genes are given only for firm matches.

>TRBV9|TRBD1|14|TRBJ1-4
CASSLGQQNEKLFF
>TRBV27|NA|13|TRBJ2-1
CAVGYWSYNEQFF
>TRBV9|TRBD1|14|TRBJ2-7
CASSVGTGVGEQYF
>TRBV6-6|TRBD1|14|TRBJ1-4
CASSEGQAREKLFF
>TRBV11-2|TRBD2|17|TRBJ2-4
CASSEGASGSGGDIQYF
>TRBV11-2|NA|19|TRBJ2-1
CASSLDRALLVTKLNEQFF
>TRBV7-9|TRBD1|14|TRBJ2-7
CASSSTGAAVEQYF
>TRBV4-3|NA|14|TRBJ1-1
CASSQRLRTTEAFF
>TRBV29-1|TRBD1|14|TRBJ2-4
CSVEVAGGLNIQYF
>TRBV29-1|TRBD1|11|TRBJ2-7
CSVRTGYEQYF
>TRBV28|NA|13|TRBJ2-7
CASSFGRGYEQYF
>TRBV29-1|NA|13|TRBJ1-2
CSVEGQTPYGYTF
>TRBV29-1|NA|13|TRBJ2-7
CSVEEDTPHEQYF
>TRBV19|NA|13|TRBJ2-1
CASSIVVASEQFF
>TRBV6-5|NA|14|TRBJ1-2
CASSYRGARNGYTF
>TRBV2|NA|14|TRBJ2-1
CASSGRGHYNEQFF
>TRBV11-2|NA|12|TRBJ2-3
CASIGMVDTQYF